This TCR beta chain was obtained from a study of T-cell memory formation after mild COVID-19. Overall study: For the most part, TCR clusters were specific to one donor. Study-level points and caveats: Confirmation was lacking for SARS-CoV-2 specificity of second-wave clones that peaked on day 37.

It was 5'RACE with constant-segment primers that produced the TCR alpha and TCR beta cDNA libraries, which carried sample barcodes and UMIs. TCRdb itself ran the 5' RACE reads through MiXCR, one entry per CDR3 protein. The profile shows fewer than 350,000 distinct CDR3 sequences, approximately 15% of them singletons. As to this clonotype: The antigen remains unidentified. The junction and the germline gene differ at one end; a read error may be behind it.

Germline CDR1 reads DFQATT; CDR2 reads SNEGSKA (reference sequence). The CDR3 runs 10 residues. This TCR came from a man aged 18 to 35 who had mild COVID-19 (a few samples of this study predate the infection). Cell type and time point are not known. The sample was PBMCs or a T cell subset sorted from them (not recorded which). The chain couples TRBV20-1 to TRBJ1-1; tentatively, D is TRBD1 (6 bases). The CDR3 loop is CRGANTEAFF. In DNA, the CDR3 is TGTCGGGGGGCGAACACTGAAGCTTTCTTT.